The T cell receptor beta chain described here comes from a study of T cell responses to AZD1222 COVID-19 vaccine. General observations from the study: Unmutated variant regions reportedly attract nearly half of all spike-specific TCRs. Baseline seropositivity characterized only six AZD1222 recipients. The CD4 TCRs associated with vaccination extended across spike and predominated at 160-218 and 743-854.

The table lists this clone with a count of one. Antigen unknown. Between the trimmed V and J ends, which lost 0 bases and 1 base, there was a span of 10 bases. Germline CDR1 is LNHDA and CDR2 is SQIVND (reference sequence). This CDR3 region has 16 residues. The data were produced by immunoSEQ multiplex PCR, yet TCRdb's version contains in-frame clones alone and is incomplete. This table has over 120,000 clones, 90% to 95% appearing once. The chain is built from TRBV19 and TRBJ2-1; D is undetermined. This clonotype was obtained from an adult who had recovered from COVID-19. The material sequenced was peripheral blood, taken after recovery from COVID-19. The CDR3 region is CASSIDGRVSYNEQFF. CDR3 in DNA: TGTGCCAGTAGTATAGATGGCAGAGTTTCCTACAATGAGCAGTTCTTC.